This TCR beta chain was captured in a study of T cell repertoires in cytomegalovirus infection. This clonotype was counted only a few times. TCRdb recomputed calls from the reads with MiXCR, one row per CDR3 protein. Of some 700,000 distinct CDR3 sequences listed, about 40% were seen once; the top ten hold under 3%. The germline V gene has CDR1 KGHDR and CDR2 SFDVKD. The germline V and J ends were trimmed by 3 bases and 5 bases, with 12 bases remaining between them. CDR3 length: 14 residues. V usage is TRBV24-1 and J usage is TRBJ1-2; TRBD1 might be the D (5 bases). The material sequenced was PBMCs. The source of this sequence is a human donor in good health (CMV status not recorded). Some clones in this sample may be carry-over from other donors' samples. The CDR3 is CATSDTGGGYGYTF. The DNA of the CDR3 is TGTGCCACCAGTGATACCGGGGGGGGATATGGCTACACCTTC.